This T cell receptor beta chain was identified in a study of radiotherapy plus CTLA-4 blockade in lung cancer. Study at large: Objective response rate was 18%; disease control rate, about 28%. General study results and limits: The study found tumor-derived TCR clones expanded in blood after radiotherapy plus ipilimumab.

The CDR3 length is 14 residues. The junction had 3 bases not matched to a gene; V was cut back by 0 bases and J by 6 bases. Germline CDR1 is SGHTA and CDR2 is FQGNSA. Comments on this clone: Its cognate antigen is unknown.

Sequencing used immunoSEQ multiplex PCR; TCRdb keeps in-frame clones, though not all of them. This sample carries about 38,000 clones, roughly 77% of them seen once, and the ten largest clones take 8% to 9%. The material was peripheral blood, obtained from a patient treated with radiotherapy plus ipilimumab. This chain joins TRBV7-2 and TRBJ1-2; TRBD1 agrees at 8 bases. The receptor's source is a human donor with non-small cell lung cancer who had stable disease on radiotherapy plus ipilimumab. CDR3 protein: CASSLAQGAHGYTF. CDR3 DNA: TGTGCCAGCAGCTTAGCTCAGGGGGCCCATGGCTACACCTTC.